This entry lists 17 T cell receptor beta chains sequenced from one sample in a study of identical twins. TCRdb reanalysed the 5' RACE reads using MiXCR and keeps one entry per CDR3 protein. The sample yields roughly 1.6 million distinct CDR3 sequences, 32% seen once. The specimen was cord blood. The receptors shown here come from a newborn girl in good health.

In regard to this clonotype: One end of the junction does not line up with germline, which may come from a read error. The chain links TRBV12-3 or TRBV12-4 to TRBJ2-3; no firm D call. There are 11 residues in the CDR3. The CDR3 is CANSFRYTQYF. The CDR3 region has the DNA TGTGCCAACAGTTTCAGATATACGCAGTATTTT.

This clonotype has more than one count but fewer than ten. The chain joins TRBV3-1 to TRBJ1-2; 8 positions agree with TRBD1. The CDR3 totals 15 residues. Germline assignment: CDR1 LGHDT and CDR2 YNNKEL (reference sequence). V was pared by 4 bases and J by 8 bases, with 12 bases of the junction left unmatched. The CDR3 DNA reads as TGTGCCAGCAGCCCCGACAGGGGCCTTACTCCGGGCTACACCTTC. It specifies CASSPDRGLTPGYTF.

This clonotype occurred a few times. The chain combines TRBV4-1 with TRBJ2-5; the match to TRBD2 covers 9 bases. V shed 0 bases and J 5 bases; nucleotides not matched to a gene: 7. Per the germline V gene, CDR1 is MGHRA and CDR2 is YSYEKL. The CDR3 is 16 residues long. CDR3 nucleotides: TGCGCCAGCAGCCAAGATGGGCTAGCGGGGAGGGAGACCCAGTACTTC. It encodes CASSQDGLAGRETQYF.

Regarding this clonotype: The junction does not match germline at one end; this may be a read error. The CDR3 region has the DNA TGTGCCAGCAGCTTAGTAGGGTCCCTAGACAGCACAGGTACGCAGTATTTT. This gives the protein CASSLVGSLDSTGTQYF. The gene calls are TRBV7-2 and TRBJ2-3; possible D gene TRBD1, 5 bases. This CDR3 is built from 17 residues. Germline V gene data show CDR1 as SGHTA and CDR2 as FQGNSA. The whole variable domain, remainder taken from reference TRBV7-2 and TRBJ2-3, is GAGVSQSPSNKVTEKGKDVELRCDPISGHTALYWYRQSLGQGLEFLIYFQGNSAPDKSGLPSDRFSAERTGGSVSTLTIQRTQQEDSAVYLCASSLVGSLDSTGTQYFGPGTRLTVL.

This clonotype was counted ten times or more. The chain links TRBV29-1 to TRBJ1-2, with 7 nucleotides matching TRBD1. V dropped 6 bases and J dropped 8; count of bases not matched to a gene: 12. Germline values: CDR1 SQVTM, CDR2 ANQGSEA. CDR3 length: 13 residues. The CDR3 nucleotides are TGCAGCGTCCCTCTACAGGGGATTATAGGCTACACCTTC. Translating it yields CSVPLQGIIGYTF. Combining the CDR3 with reference TRBV29-1 and TRBJ1-2 gives the whole variable domain SAVISQKPSRDICQRGTSLTIQCQVDSQVTMMFWYRQQPGQSLTLIATANQGSEATYESGFVIDKFPISRPNLTFSTLTVSNMSPEDSSIYLCSVPLQGIIGYTFGSGTRLTVV.

The chain couples TRBV12-3 or TRBV12-4 to TRBJ1-3; D gene uncertain. The CDR3 consists of 16 residues. The V end was cut by 2 bases, the J end by 0 bases, with 11 bases between. The CDR3 region has the DNA TGTGCCAGCAGTTTAATTTGGCAATTCTCTGGAAACACCATATATTTT. Translating it yields CASSLIWQFSGNTIYF.

This clonotype was detected once. V usage is TRBV5-1 and J usage is TRBJ1-2; no firm D call. CDR3 length: 16 residues. The germline gives CDR1 SGHRS, CDR2 YFSETQ. V was clipped by 0 bases and J by 5 bases, with 17 bases between them. This chain's CDR3 is CASSLEGRPQGYGYTF. The CDR3 DNA sequence: TGCGCCAGCAGCTTGGAGGGCAGGCCACAAGGGTATGGCTACACCTTC.

The rearrangement uses TRBV20-1 and TRBJ2-1; D remains unclear. Trimming stripped 6 bases from V and 0 bases from J, with 15 bases between. The CDR3 runs to 15 residues. Germline CDR1 is DFQATT and CDR2 is SNEGSKA (reference sequence). The CDR3 DNA reads TGCAGTGCCAACGGCAGATCCCTCTCCTACAATGAGCAGTTCTTC. Protein sequence: CSANGRSLSYNEQFF.

This clonotype was detected many times. The chain carries TRBV27 and TRBJ2-4; D ambiguous. Per germline, CDR1 MNHEY and CDR2 SMNVEV (reference sequence). The CDR3 spans 15 residues. The germline V and J ends were trimmed by 6 bases and 2 bases, with 14 bases remaining between them. The CDR3 reads CASRDLVESKNIQYF. Written as DNA, the CDR3 is TGTGCCAGCAGAGATTTGGTGGAGTCCAAAAACATTCAGTACTTC.

This clonotype was seen repeatedly, ten times or more. The J gene is TRBJ1-4, the V gene TRBV7-2, with TRBD1 identical over 8 bases. This CDR3 has 13 residues. In germline, CDR1 is SGHTA, CDR2 FQGNSA. Trimming removed 3 bases from V and 8 bases from J; junction bases left unmatched: 2. CDR3 sequence (DNA): TGTGCCAGCAGCTTTGACAGGGGAGAAAAACTGTTTTTT. Translating it yields CASSFDRGEKLFF.

Points on this clonotype: One end of the junction is discordant with germline, which a read error may explain. CDR3 bases: TGTGCCGGCAGCTTAGATGCGGGCGGATACAATGAGCAGTTCTTC. Translating it yields CAGSLDAGGYNEQFF. The rearrangement joins TRBV11-2 to TRBJ2-1, with D possibly being TRBD2 (5 bases). From germline, CDR1 is SGHAT and CDR2 FQNNGV. The CDR3 loop spans 15 amino acids.

This clonotype came up a few times. V usage is TRBV7-2 and J usage is TRBJ2-3; the match to TRBD2 covers 7 bases. Trimming removed 5 bases from V and 2 bases from J; junction bases left unmatched: 10. CDR1 and CDR2 (germline): SGHTA, FQGNSA. The CDR3 extends over 16 amino acids. CDR3 loop: CASSPLSGALTDTQYF. CDR3 bases: TGTGCCAGCAGCCCACTCAGCGGGGCGCTCACAGATACGCAGTATTTT. Drawing the rest from reference TRBV7-2 and TRBJ2-3, the complete variable domain is GAGVSQSPSNKVTEKGKDVELRCDPISGHTALYWYRQSLGQGLEFLIYFQGNSAPDKSGLPSDRFSAERTGGSVSTLTIQRTQQEDSAVYLCASSPLSGALTDTQYFGPGTRLTVL.

The gene calls are TRBV9 and TRBJ1-1; D is undetermined. Trimming shortened V by 7 bases and J by 3 bases, and 16 bases separated the two germline ends. Looked up from germline, CDR1 is SGDLS and CDR2 is YYNGEE. The CDR3 is made up of 14 amino acids. The chain's CDR3 is CASFPLREDTEAFF. DNA of the CDR3: TGTGCCAGCTTCCCTTTAAGGGAGGACACTGAAGCTTTCTTT.

This clonotype was seen only a few times. V and J are TRBV6-5 and TRBJ2-7; perhaps TRBD1 as D (6 bases). V lost 2 bases and J lost 2, with 13 bases in between. CDR1 is MNHEY and CDR2 is SVGAGI in the germline V gene. This CDR3 spans 15 amino acids. The CDR3 loop is CASSYEKGQPYEQYF. CDR3 DNA sequence: TGTGCCAGCAGTTACGAGAAGGGACAACCCTACGAGCAGTACTTC.

This chain links TRBV12-3 or TRBV12-4 with TRBJ1-4; D is undetermined. The CDR3 has 13 amino acids. Trimming removed 2 bases at V and 11 bases at J, with 12 bases between. The CDR3 sequence is CASSLYGFAKLFF. CDR3 bases: TGTGCCAGCAGTTTATATGGCTTTGCGAAACTGTTTTTT.

The V and J genes are TRBV24-1 and TRBJ2-1, with 13 bases that match TRBD2. Gene TRBJ2-7 matches the end of the DNA better, so the J call may be wrong. CDR1 and CDR2 (germline): KGHDR, SFDVKD. This CDR3 is 14 amino acids long. CDR3 residues: CATSPGTSGNEQYF. For the CDR3, the DNA is TGTGCCACCAGCCCCGGGACTAGCGGGAATGAGCAGTACTTC.

This clonotype was picked up a small number of times. The CDR3 loop is CASSQDGRGHGYTF. The CDR3 nucleotides are TGTGCCAGCAGCCAAGATGGCAGGGGGCATGGCTACACCTTC. The genes are TRBV14 and TRBJ1-2; 8 nucleotides agree with TRBD1. Germline-derived CDR1 and CDR2 are SGHDN and FVKESK. The CDR3 is made up of 14 amino acids. The V segment lost 0 bases and the J segment 6 bases; nucleotides outside the gene matches: 3. Drawing the rest from reference TRBV14 and TRBJ1-2, the complete variable domain is EAGVTQFPSHSVIEKGQTVTLRCDPISGHDNLYWYRRVMGKEIKFLLHFVKESKQDESGMPNNRFLAERTGGTYSTLKVQPAELEDSGVYFCASSQDGRGHGYTFGSGTRLTVV.